These 9 T cell receptor beta chains came from one sample sequenced in a study of shared clonotypes between healthy human individuals. CD45RO-negative CD8 cells positively selected for CCR7 made up the naive population, which excluded terminally differentiated effector memory CD45RA+ cells. Clones were read by immunoSEQ multiplex PCR, and TCRdb kept only the in-frame ones, dropping some. The sample shows more than 2 million clones, around 95% of them seen only once. Sequenced input: naive CD8+ T cells from PBMCs. The receptor set was obtained from a man aged 18 to 29 in good health. Some clones in this sample may be carry-over from other donors' samples.

The chain combines TRBV7-2 with TRBJ2-4; D is possibly TRBD1 (6 bases). Trimming left V 1 base short and J 8 bases short, with 15 bases between. The germline V gene encodes CDR1 SGHTA and CDR2 FQGNSA. This CDR3 has 15 amino acids. This CDR3 is CASSLGTRPGDIQYF. The CDR3 DNA reads TGTGCCAGCAGCTTAGGGACCCGGCCAGGGGACATTCAGTACTTC.

The chain employs TRBV5-8 and TRBJ2-1; TRBD1 matches at 8 bases. The CDR3 has 15 residues. The V gene end was trimmed by 2 bases and the J gene end by 5 bases; junction bases not matched to a gene: 6. CDR1 is SGHTS, CDR2 YDEGEE, per germline. The CDR3 reads CASSFGTGVDNEQFF. DNA of the CDR3: TGTGCCAGCAGCTTCGGGACAGGAGTAGACAATGAGCAGTTCTTC.

The chain employs TRBV4-3 and TRBJ2-5; 8 bases fit TRBD2. This CDR3 is 16 amino acids long. J was trimmed by 4 bases and V by 4 bases; bases with no gene match: 11. Germline values: CDR1 LGHNA, CDR2 YSLEER. The CDR3 region is CASSLALLAEGETQYF. In DNA form, the CDR3 reads TGCGCCAGCAGCCTCGCGTTACTAGCGGAGGGAGAGACCCAGTACTTC.

This chain uses TRBV28 with TRBJ2-3; 9 positions agree with TRBD2. J lost 6 bases, V lost 0 bases, and 7 bases had no gene match. The CDR3 runs to 16 residues. Germline assignment: CDR1 MDHEN and CDR2 SYDVKM. CDR3 region: CASSLWNGLAGDTQYF. The CDR3 coding sequence is TGTGCCAGCAGTTTATGGAATGGCCTAGCGGGGGATACGCAGTATTTT.

The chain is built from TRBV10-1 and TRBJ2-4; D call uncertain. V lost 5 bases, J lost 6 bases, and 14 bases lay in between. Germline CDR1 reads WNHNN; CDR2 reads SYGVQD (reference sequence). There are 14 residues in the CDR3. The CDR3 bases are TGCGCCAGCAGTCCAGTAATAGGGTTAAACATTCAGTACTTC. Protein product: CASSPVIGLNIQYF.

The gene calls are TRBV18 and TRBJ2-7; D is undetermined. V was trimmed by 2 bases and J by 2 bases, leaving 13 bases between them. Germline CDR1 and CDR2: KGHSH and LQKENI. CDR3 length: 15 residues. CDR3: CASSPSLARTYEQYF. The CDR3 DNA reads TGTGCCAGCTCACCAAGCCTGGCAAGAACCTACGAGCAGTACTTC.

V and J are TRBV7-9 and TRBJ2-6, with 8 bases aligning to TRBD1. Germline V gene lookup returns CDR1 SEHNR and CDR2 FQNEAQ (reference sequence). V lost 5 bases, J lost 0 bases, and 6 bases stayed unmatched. CDR3 size: 17 residues. In DNA, the CDR3 is TGTGCCAGCAGCCAAGCCGGGACAGGCTCTGGGGCCAACGTCCTGACTTTC. Protein sequence: CASSQAGTGSGANVLTF.

The chain links TRBV19 to TRBJ2-7; a weak D match, TRBD1 (6 bases). The CDR3 length is 13 residues. Germline-derived CDR1 and CDR2 are LNHDA and SQIVND (reference sequence). Trimming removed 10 bases from V and 2 bases from J, with 15 bases in between. The chain's CDR3 is CATSLGHTYEQYF. Written as DNA, the CDR3 is TGTGCCACCAGCTTGGGACACACCTACGAGCAGTACTTC.

This clone turned up a few times. The chain combines TRBV6-5 with TRBJ1-2; D is unresolved. CDR1 and CDR2 (germline): MNHEY, SVGAGI. The ends were cut back, 0 bases at V and 6 bases at J, with 11 bases in the middle. CDR3 length equals 14 residues. In DNA, the CDR3 is TGTGCCAGCAGTTACTCGGGCCAATTCGATGGCTACACCTTC. Translated, it gives CASSYSGQFDGYTF.